This T cell receptor beta chain is from a study of T cells in Graves' hyperthyroidism and ophthalmopathy. As for the study in general: Upon initial diagnosis and before any treatment, peripheral blood was collected.

This clonotype has just a few counts. Amplified TCR beta CDR3 regions came from RNA transcripts. When the TCR CDR3 underwent first-round RT-PCR, the HTBI primer set was used. A single record per CDR3 protein comes from TCRdb applying MiXCR to the multiplex PCR reads. In the table there are about 260,000 distinct CDR3 sequences, roughly 22% of which are singletons. Not enrolled were patients with uncontrolled infection, other autoimmune disease, pregnancy or lactation. Sequenced material: blood. The TCR sequence derives from a man aged 30 to 39 with Graves' ophthalmopathy.

CDR3 sequence (DNA): TGTGCCAGCAGGGGACAGGTAGAGACCCAGTACTTC. This translates into CASRGQVETQYF. V gene TRBV28 combines with J gene TRBJ2-5, with 8 bases fitting TRBD1. The germline gives CDR1 MDHEN, CDR2 SYDVKM. The J segment lost 4 bases and the V segment lost 6 bases, leaving 1 base of the junction unmatched. CDR3 size: 12 residues.